This TCR beta chain was obtained from a study of control samples from healthy donors and cancer patients. TCRdb's copy holds only in-frame clones and misses some; the assay was immunoSEQ multiplex PCR. Here the sample spans approximately 150,000 clones, about nine tenths being singletons. This CDR3 is 15 amino acids long. Trimming removed 4 bases at V and 1 base at J, with 14 bases between. From germline, CDR1 is SGHRS and CDR2 YFSETQ. Sequenced sample: blood. This sequence was found in a man between 25 and 39 years old in good health. The V and J genes are TRBV5-1 and TRBJ1-1; TRBD1 might be the D (6 bases). CDR3 bases: TGCGCCAGCAGCCCGTCACAGGGTTCGAACACTGAAGCTTTCTTT. Its protein is CASSPSQGSNTEAFF.